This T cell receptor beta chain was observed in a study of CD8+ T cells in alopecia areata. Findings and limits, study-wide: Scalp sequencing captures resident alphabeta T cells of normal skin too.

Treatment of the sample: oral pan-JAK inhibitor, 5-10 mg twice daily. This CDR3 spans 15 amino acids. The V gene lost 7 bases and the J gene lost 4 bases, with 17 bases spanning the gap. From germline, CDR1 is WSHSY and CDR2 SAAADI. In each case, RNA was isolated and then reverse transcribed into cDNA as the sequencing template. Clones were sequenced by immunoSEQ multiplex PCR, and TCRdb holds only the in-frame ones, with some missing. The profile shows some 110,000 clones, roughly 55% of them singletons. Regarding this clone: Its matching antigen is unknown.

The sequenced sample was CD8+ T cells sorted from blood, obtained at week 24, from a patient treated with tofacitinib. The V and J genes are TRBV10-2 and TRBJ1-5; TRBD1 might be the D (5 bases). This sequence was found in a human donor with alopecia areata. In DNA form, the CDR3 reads TGCGCCAGCAAATCCGAGGTTGGGGGTAATCAGCCCCAGCATTTT. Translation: CASKSEVGGNQPQHF.